This paragraph covers one T cell receptor beta chain sequence. The antigen is unknown. The sample originates from a study of cytomegalovirus exposure and HLA in healthy donors. General study findings and limits: CMV serostatus stood as the only immune exposure information on hand. TCR beta V- and J-gene trimming, according to a later analysis, was linked to a missense DCLRE1C variant.

A multiplex PCR was run with 60 Vbeta primers and 13 Jbeta primers. Sequenced by immunoSEQ multiplex PCR; TCRdb stores in-frame clones only, minus some. Here the sample spans about 140,000 clones, about 86% being singletons. Sequenced sample: PBMCs. The origin of this receptor is a man between 40 and 49 years old in good health and CMV-seropositive.

CDR3 residues: CASSESRGSGGGYTF. DNA for the CDR3: TGTGCCAGCAGTGAATCGAGAGGCAGCGGGGGTGGCTACACCTTC. The chain carries TRBV6-1 and TRBJ1-2; tentative D call: TRBD1 (5 bases). V was clipped by 2 bases and J by 7 bases, with 17 bases between them. The CDR3 extends over 15 amino acids. Germline lookup yields CDR1 MNHNS and CDR2 SASEGT.